This TCR beta chain came from a study of blood T cell repertoires in COVID-19. The CDR3 has 13 residues. The V end lost 7 bases, the J end lost 5 bases, and 15 bases lay between the germline ends. In germline, CDR1 is SGDLS, CDR2 YYNGEE. Comments on this clone: Other DNA sequences in the sample encode the same CDR3.

Clones were sequenced by immunoSEQ multiplex PCR, and TCRdb holds only the in-frame ones, with some missing. The profile shows about 240,000 clones, roughly 86% of them singletons. The chain has TRBV9 and TRBJ1-1, with D possibly TRBD1 on 6 matching bases. The sequence derives from a woman younger than 45 who had recovered from COVID-19. Input material: peripheral blood. As DNA, the CDR3 is TGTGCCAGCTCAGTTGGGGGCAGAACTGAAGCTTTCTTT. Its protein product is CASSVGGRTEAFF. Together with reference TRBV9 and TRBJ1-1, the CDR3 gives the full variable domain: DSGVTQTPKHLITATGQRVTLRCSPRSGDLSVYWYQQSLDQGLQFLIQYYNGEERAKGNILERFSAQQFPDLHSELNLSSLELGDSALYFCASSVGGRTEAFFGQGTRLTVV.